This TCR beta chain was sequenced in a study of lymphopenia after photon versus proton radiotherapy. Overall study findings and caveats: Post-nadir diversity loss with photons came from oligoclonal expansion, particularly CD8+ Temra cells. Survival link was tested only in deceased patients; proton benefit remains a possibility.

Method: immunoSEQ multiplex PCR; TCRdb's copy keeps in-frame clones and lacks some. The table has fewer than 25,000 clones, approximately 88% seen once. The CDR3 spans 15 residues. Germline-derived CDR1 and CDR2 are SGHTA and FQGNSA. With V trimmed by 7 bases and J by 1 base, 8 bases remained unmatched. A word on this clone: Its antigen is not known.

The starting material was peripheral blood, obtained from a patient treated with photon-based radiotherapy. The V and J genes are TRBV7-2 and TRBJ2-3, with 7 bases that match TRBD1. The TCR was taken from a man aged 35-49 years with gastric cancer. The CDR3 spells CASTNLGQRTDTQYF. DNA of the CDR3: TGTGCCAGCACCAACCTGGGACAGCGCACAGATACGCAGTATTTT.